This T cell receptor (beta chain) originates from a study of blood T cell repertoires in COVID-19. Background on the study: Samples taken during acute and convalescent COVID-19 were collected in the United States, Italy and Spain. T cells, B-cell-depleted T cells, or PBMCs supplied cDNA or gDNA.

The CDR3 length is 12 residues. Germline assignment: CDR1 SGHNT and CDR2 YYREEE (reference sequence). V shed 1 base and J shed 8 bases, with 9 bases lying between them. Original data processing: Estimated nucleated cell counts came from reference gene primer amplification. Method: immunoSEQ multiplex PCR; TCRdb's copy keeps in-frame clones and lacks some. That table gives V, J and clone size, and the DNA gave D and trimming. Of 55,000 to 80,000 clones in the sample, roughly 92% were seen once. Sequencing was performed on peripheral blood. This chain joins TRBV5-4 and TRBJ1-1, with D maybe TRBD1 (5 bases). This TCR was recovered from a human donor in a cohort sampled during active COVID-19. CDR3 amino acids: CASSLFRGEAFF. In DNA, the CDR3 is TGTGCCAGCAGCTTGTTCCGGGGGGAAGCTTTCTTT.